A selection of T cell receptor beta chains follows, all from one sample in a study of T cells after yellow fever vaccination. TCRdb processed the 5' RACE reads anew with MiXCR; each CDR3 protein has one entry. The sample records roughly 45,000 distinct CDR3 sequences, roughly 7.1% being singletons. Specimen: CD8+ T cells not binding an NS4B(214-222) dextramer, sorted from PBMCs, collected 45 days after the yellow fever booster vaccination. The receptor source for this set is a man aged 25 to 40 who received the YFV17D yellow fever vaccine. CDR3s include the opening cysteine and the closing phenylalanine or tryptophan. The order of the fields is V gene, J gene, D gene, clone size, CDR3 DNA, CDR3 protein. The D gene is left open where the match is weak. The size entry is marked missing in some rows and otherwise reads once, few, many or a size class.

TRBV12-3/TRBV12-4	TRBJ2-7	.	.	TGTGCCAGCAGGTTTCCACACAGTTCTGGGCGCGAGCAGTACTTC	CASRFPHSSGREQYF
TRBV6-5	TRBJ2-3	.	many	TGTGCCAGCAGTTACGCCGAAGATGATACGCAGTATTTT	CASSYAEDDTQYF
TRBV27	TRBJ2-5	.	many	TGTGCCAGCAGTCTGGACGGGATCCAAGAGACCCAGTACTTC	CASSLDGIQETQYF
TRBV30	TRBJ2-5	TRBD1	.	TGTGCCTGGGATGGGACAGGGGGCCAAGAGACCCAGTACTTC	CAWDGTGGQETQYF
TRBV5-3	TRBJ2-1	.	many	TGTGCCAGAAGCTTGGGGTCAGGGGAAGTGAATGAGCAGTTCTTC	CARSLGSGEVNEQFF
TRBV12-3/TRBV12-4	TRBJ2-1	.	many	TGTGCCAGCACGAGGGCCTCCTACAATGAGCAGTTCTTC	CASTRASYNEQFF
TRBV30	TRBJ2-7	TRBD1	many	TGTGCCTGGAGTGCTGGACAGGGGCCCTACGAGCAGTACTTC	CAWSAGQGPYEQYF
TRBV29-1	TRBJ2-5	.	many	TGCAGCGTTGTAGCGGTCGAGACCCAGTACTTC	CSVVAVETQYF
TRBV4-2	TRBJ2-2	.	many	TGTGCCAGCAGCCAAGCGGGGTTCACTAGCTCGAACACCGGGGAGCTGTTTTTT	CASSQAGFTSSNTGELFF
TRBV4-3	TRBJ2-5	.	few	TGCGCCAGCAGCCCCGGCCCTAGGTTCTCCGAGACCCAGTACTTC	CASSPGPRFSETQYF
TRBV25-1	TRBJ2-7	.	many	TGTGCCAGCAGTCTCAACCCGGGTGGTCTGAACGAGCAGTACTTC	CASSLNPGGLNEQYF
TRBV5-4	TRBJ2-7	.	many	TGTGCCAGCAGCCCTGAGGGGAGCTACGAGCAGTACTTC	CASSPEGSYEQYF
TRBV7-2	TRBJ2-3	.	many	TGTGCCAGCAGATTCGAAACTACTGATACAGATACGCAGTATTTT	CASRFETTDTDTQYF
TRBV11-2	TRBJ2-2	TRBD2	many	TGTGCCAGCAGCGGGCGACTAGCGGTCACCGGGGAGCTGTTTTTT	CASSGRLAVTGELFF
TRBV27	TRBJ2-7	.	few	TGTGCCAGCAGTTTCTTTTTGGGTCCCTCCTACGAGCAGTACTTC	CASSFFLGPSYEQYF
TRBV10-3	TRBJ2-6	.	few	TGTGCCATCAGTGCCGGACTCATCCCTGGGGCCAACGTCCTGACTTTC	CAISAGLIPGANVLTF
TRBV11-2	TRBJ2-7	.	.	TGTGCCAGCAGCCTCTCCCTCTCCGACGGGTGGTACGAGCAGTACTTC	CASSLSLSDGWYEQYF
TRBV9	TRBJ1-1	TRBD1	many	TGTGCCAGCAGCCCATCAGGGGGCGCACCGAACACTGAAGCTTTCTTT	CASSPSGGAPNTEAFF
TRBV27	TRBJ2-3	.	many	TGTGCCAGCAGTTGGGGGACGGGGGCAGATACGCAGTATTTT	CASSWGTGADTQYF
TRBV7-2	TRBJ2-2	.	.	TGTGCCAGCAGCTTAAAGGCTGGGGAGCTGTTTTTT	CASSLKAGELFF
TRBV3-1	TRBJ2-1	TRBD2	many	TGTGCCAGCAGCCATAAGGCGGGAGGGCCGAATGAGCAGTTCTTC	CASSHKAGGPNEQFF
TRBV4-3	TRBJ2-7	.	many	TGCGCCAGCAGCCAAGAGCGACACGGAGGGAGTTACGAGCAGTACTTC	CASSQERHGGSYEQYF
TRBV7-9	TRBJ1-3	.	few	TGTGCCAGCAGCTTAGCCTCGGGCGGGTATTCTGGAAACACCATATATTTT	CASSLASGGYSGNTIYF
TRBV27	TRBJ2-3	TRBD2	many	TGTGCCAGCAGTTTCGGACTAGCGGGAGGTGGTTCCGTGGCAGATACGCAGTATTTT	CASSFGLAGGGSVADTQYF
TRBV29-1	TRBJ2-2	.	many	TGCAGCGCGGACCGGGACACCGGGGAGCTGTTTTTT	CSADRDTGELFF
TRBV2	TRBJ2-1	TRBD2	.	TGTGCCAGCAGTGAGCTTGCTAGCGGGGGGTCCTACCGATACAATGAGCAGTTCTTC	CASSELASGGSYRYNEQFF
TRBV27	TRBJ2-7	.	many	TGTGCCAGCAGTTTAGCAGGGTTCGGCGACGAGCAGTACTTC	CASSLAGFGDEQYF
TRBV5-5	TRBJ2-2	TRBD1	many	TGTGCCAGCAGCCGAGGACAGGACACTAGATTCGGGGAGCTGTTTTTT	CASSRGQDTRFGELFF
TRBV20-1	TRBJ2-1	TRBD1	many	TGCAGTGCTAGAGCTCGGACAGGGGGGTACAATGAGCAGTTCTTC	CSARARTGGYNEQFF
TRBV28	TRBJ2-1	.	many	TGTGCCAGCAGTTTACCCCCCAGGGGGAGGGGGGTATACAATGAGCAGTTCTTC	CASSLPPRGRGVYNEQFF